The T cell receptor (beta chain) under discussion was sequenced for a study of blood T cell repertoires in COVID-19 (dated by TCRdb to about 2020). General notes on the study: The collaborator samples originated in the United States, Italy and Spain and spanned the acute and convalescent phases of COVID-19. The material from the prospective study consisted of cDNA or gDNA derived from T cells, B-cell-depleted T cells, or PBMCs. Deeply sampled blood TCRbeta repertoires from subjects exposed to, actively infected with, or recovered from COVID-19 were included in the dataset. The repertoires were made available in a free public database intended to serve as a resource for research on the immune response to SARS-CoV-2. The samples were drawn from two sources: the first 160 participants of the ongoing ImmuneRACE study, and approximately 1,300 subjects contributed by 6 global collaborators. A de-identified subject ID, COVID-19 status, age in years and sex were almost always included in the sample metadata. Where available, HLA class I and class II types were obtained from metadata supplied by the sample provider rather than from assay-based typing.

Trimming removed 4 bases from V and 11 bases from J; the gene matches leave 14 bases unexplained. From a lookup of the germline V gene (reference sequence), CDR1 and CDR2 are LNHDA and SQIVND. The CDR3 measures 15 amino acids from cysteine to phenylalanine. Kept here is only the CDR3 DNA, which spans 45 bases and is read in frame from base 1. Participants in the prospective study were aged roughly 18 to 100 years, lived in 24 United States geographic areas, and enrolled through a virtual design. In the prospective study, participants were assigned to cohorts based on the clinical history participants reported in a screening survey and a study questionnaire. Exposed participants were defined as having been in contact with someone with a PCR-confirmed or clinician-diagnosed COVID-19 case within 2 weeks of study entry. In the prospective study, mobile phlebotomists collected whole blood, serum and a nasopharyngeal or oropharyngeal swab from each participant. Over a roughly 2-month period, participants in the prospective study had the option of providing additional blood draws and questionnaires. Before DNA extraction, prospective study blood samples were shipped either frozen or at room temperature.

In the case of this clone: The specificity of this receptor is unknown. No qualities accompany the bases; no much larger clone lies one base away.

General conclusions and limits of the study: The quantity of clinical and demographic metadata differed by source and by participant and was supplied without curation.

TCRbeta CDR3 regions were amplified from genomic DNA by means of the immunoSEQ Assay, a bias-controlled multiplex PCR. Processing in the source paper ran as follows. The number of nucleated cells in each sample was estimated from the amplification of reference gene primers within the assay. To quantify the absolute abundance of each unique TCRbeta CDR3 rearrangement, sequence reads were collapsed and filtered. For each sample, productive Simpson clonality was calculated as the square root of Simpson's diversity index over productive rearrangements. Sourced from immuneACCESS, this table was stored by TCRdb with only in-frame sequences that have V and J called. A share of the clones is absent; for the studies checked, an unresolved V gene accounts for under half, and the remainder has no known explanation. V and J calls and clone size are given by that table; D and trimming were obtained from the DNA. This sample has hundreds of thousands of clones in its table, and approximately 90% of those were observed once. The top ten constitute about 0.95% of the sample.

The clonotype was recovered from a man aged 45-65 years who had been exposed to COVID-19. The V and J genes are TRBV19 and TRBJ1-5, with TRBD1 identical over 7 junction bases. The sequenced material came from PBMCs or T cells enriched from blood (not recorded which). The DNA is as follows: TGTGCCAGTAGTAAGGGCAGGGGGACGTTGGTGGCCCAGCATTTT. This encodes CASSKGRGTLVAQHF.